This T cell receptor (beta chain) originates from a study of T cells in localized non-small cell lung cancer. Method: immunoSEQ multiplex PCR; TCRdb's copy keeps in-frame clones and lacks some. The data show about 30,000 clones, over 80% seen once. Germline CDR1 and CDR2: SNHLY and FYNNEI. With 8 bases removed from V and 6 bases from J, the gap between germline ends came to 24 bases. The CDR3 runs to 16 residues. Source: PBMCs, taken before any cancer treatment. This sequence joins TRBV2 and TRBJ2-3; D unclear. The receptor's source is a man aged 40 to 70 with stage II lung adenocarcinoma. CDR3 nucleotides: TGTGCCAGCCGATTAAAAAGCTTGATTCCGTTGGATACGCAGTATTTT. Translation gives CASRLKSLIPLDTQYF.